This T cell receptor beta chain derives from a study of T cell responses to AZD1222 COVID-19 vaccine. Assay used: immunoSEQ multiplex PCR; TCRdb lists only in-frame clones, some missing. The sample carries roughly 130,000 clones, 80% to 90% recorded once. Germline trimming cut 2 bases from V and 7 bases from J; bases unmatched to any gene: 9. The CDR3 is 16 amino acids. Germline V gene data show CDR1 as MNHEY and CDR2 as SVGAGI. The chain joins TRBV6-5 to TRBJ2-7; 12 bases agree with TRBD1. The source was peripheral blood, collected on day 0 of AZD1222 vaccination. The TCR was taken from an adult in good health. CDR3 bases: TGTGCCAGCAGTTACCGCCGGGGACAGGGGGCGAGGGAGCAGTACTTC. Its translation is CASSYRRGQGAREQYF.